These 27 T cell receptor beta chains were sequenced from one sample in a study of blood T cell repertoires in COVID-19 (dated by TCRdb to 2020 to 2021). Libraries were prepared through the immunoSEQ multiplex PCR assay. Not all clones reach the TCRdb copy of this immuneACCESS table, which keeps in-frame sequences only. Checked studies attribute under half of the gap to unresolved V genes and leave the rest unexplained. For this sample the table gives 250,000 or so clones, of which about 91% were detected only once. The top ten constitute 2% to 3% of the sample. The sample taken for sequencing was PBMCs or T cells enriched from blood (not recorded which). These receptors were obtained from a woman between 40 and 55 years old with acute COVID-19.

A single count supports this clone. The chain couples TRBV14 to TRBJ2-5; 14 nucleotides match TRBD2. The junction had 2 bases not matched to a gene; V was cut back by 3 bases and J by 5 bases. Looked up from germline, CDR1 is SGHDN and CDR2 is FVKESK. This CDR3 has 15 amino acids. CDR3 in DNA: TGTGCCAGCAGCCAGACTAGCGGGAGGGCTGAGACCCAGTACTTC. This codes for CASSQTSGRAETQYF.

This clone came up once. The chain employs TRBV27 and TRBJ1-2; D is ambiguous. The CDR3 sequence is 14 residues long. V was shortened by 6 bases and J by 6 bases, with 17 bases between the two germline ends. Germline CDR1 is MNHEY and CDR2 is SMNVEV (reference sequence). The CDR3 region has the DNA TGTGCCAGCAGGGACTGGACGTACGATAATGGCTACACCTTC. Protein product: CASRDWTYDNGYTF.

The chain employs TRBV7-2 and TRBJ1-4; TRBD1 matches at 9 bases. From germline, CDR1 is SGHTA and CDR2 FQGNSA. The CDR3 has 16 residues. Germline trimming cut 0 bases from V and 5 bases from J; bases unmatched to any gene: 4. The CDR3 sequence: CASSLAAGTGNEKLFF. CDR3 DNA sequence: TGTGCCAGCAGCTTAGCCGCCGGGACAGGGAATGAAAAACTGTTTTTT.

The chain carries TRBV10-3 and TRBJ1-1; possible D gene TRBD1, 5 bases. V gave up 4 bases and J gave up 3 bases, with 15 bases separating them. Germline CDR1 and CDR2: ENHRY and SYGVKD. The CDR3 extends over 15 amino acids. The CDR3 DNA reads TGTGCCATCAGTGTAGCAGGGAATGAGGACACTGAAGCTTTCTTT. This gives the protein CAISVAGNEDTEAFF.

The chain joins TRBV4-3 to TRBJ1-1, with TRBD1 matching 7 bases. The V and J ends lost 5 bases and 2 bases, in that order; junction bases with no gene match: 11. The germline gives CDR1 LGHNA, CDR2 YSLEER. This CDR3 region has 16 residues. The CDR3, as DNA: TGCGCCAGCAGCTTGTTCTACAGGGGACCAAACACTGAAGCTTTCTTT. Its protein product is CASSLFYRGPNTEAFF.

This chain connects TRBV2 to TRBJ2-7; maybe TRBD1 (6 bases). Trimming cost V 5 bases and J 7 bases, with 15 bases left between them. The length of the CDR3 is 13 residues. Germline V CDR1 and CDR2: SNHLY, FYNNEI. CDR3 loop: CASSSQGAGEQYF. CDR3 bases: TGTGCCAGCAGTTCACAGGGAGCTGGGGAGCAGTACTTC. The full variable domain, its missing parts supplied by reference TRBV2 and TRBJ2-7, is EPEVTQTPSHQVTQMGQEVILRCVPISNHLYFYWYRQILGQKVEFLVSFYNNEISEKSEIFDDQFSVERPDGSNFTLKIRSTKLEDSAMYFCASSSQGAGEQYFGPGTRLTVT.

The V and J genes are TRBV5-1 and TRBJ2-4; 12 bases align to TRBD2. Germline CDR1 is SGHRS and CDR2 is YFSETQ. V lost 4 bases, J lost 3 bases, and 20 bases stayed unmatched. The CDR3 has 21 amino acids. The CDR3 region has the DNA TGCGCCAGCAGCCTGTCACCCTCTAGCGGGAGGGCCGAGGCGAGCAAAAACATTCAGTACTTC. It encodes CASSLSPSSGRAEASKNIQYF.

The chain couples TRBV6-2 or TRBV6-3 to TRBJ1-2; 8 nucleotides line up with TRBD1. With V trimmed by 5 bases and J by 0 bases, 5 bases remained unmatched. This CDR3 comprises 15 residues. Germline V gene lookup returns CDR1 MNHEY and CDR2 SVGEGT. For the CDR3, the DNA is TGTGCCAGCAGTACTCCGACAGGGGCTAACTATGGCTACACCTTC. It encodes CASSTPTGANYGYTF.

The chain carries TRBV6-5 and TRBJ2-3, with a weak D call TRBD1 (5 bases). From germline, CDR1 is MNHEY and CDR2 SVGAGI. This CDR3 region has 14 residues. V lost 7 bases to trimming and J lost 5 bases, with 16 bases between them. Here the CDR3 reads CASTTPGNEDTQYF. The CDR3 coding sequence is TGTGCCAGCACCACCCCAGGGAACGAAGATACGCAGTATTTT.

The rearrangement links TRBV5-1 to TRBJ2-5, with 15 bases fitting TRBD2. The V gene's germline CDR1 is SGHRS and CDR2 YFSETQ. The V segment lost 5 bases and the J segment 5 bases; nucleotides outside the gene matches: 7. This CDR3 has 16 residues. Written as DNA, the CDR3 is TGCGCCAGCAGTATAACCGGGACTAGCGGGGGGGAGACCCAGTACTTC. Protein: CASSITGTSGGETQYF.

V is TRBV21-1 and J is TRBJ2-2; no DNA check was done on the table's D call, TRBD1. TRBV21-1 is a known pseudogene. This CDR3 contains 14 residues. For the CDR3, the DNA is TGTGCCAGCCCCTTTAGGGGGAAAGGCGGGGAGCTGTTTTTT. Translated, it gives CASPFRGKGGELFF.

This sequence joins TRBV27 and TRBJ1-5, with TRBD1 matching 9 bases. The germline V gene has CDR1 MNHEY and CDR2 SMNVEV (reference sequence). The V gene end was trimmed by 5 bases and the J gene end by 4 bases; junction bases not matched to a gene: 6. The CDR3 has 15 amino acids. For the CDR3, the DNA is TGTGCCAGCAGTGTGGGACAGGGACCTAATCAGCCCCAGCATTTT. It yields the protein CASSVGQGPNQPQHF.

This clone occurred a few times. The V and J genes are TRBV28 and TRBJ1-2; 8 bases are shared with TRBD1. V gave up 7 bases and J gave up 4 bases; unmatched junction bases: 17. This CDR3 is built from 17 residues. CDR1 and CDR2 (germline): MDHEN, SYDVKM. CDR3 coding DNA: TGTGCCAGCACCCTTCCTGGGGCAGGGGGCGGGGGCTATGGCTACACCTTC. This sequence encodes CASTLPGAGGGGYGYTF.

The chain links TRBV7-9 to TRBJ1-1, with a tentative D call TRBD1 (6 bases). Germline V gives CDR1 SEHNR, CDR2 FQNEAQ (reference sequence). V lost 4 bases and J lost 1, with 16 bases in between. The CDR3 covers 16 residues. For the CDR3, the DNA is TGTGCCAGCAGCTCCTCGCGGGGGCGGGCGAACACTGAAGCTTTCTTT. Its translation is CASSSSRGRANTEAFF. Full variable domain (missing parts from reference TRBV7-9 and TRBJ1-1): DTGVSQNPRHKITKRGQNVTFRCDPISEHNRLYWYRQTLGQGPEFLTYFQNEAQLEKSRLLSDRFSAERPKGSFSTLEIQRTEQGDSAMYLCASSSSRGRANTEAFFGQGTRLTVV.

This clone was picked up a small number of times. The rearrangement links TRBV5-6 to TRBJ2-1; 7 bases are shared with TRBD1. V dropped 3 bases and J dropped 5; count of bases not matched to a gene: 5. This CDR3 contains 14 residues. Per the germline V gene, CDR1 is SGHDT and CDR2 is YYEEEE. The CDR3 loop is CASSSGTVNNEQFF. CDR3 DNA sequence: TGTGCCAGCAGCTCCGGGACAGTGAACAATGAGCAGTTCTTC.

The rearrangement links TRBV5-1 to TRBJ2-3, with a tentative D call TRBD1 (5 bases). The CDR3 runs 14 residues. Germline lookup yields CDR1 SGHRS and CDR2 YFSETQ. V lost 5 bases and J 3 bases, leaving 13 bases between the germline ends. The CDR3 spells CASRWGAWTDTQYF. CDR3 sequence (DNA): TGCGCCAGCAGGTGGGGCGCCTGGACAGATACGCAGTATTTT.

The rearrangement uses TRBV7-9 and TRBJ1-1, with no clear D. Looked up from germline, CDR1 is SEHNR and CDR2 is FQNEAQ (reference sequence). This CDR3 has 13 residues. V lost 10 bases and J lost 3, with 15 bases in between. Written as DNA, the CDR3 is TGTGCCACCCGCGGGTCTGGGGACACTGAAGCTTTCTTT. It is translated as CATRGSGDTEAFF.

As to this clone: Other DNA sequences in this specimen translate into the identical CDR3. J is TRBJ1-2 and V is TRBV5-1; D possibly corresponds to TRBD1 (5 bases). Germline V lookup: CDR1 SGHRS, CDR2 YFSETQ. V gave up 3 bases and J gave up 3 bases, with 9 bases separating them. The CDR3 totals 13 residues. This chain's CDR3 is CASSSQGDYGYTF. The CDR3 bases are TGCGCCAGCAGCTCTCAGGGTGACTATGGCTACACCTTC. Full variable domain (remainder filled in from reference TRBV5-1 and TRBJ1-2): KAGVTQTPRYLIKTRGQQVTLSCSPISGHRSVSWYQQTPGQGLQFLFEYFSETQRNKGNFPGRFSGRQFSNSRSEMNVSTLELGDSALYLCASSSQGDYGYTFGSGTRLTVV.

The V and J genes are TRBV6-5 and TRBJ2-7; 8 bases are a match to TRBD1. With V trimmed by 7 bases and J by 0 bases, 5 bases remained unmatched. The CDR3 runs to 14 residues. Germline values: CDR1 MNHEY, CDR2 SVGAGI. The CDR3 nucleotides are TGTGCCAGCATCGACAGGGGTCGCTCCTACGAGCAGTACTTC. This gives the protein CASIDRGRSYEQYF.

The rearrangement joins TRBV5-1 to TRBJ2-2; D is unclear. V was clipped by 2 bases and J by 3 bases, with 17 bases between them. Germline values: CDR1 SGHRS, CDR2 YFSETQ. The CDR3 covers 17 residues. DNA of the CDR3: TGCGCCAGCAGCTTTACCCCCTCCCTAGTGGACACCGGGGAGCTGTTTTTT. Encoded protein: CASSFTPSLVDTGELFF.

In DNA form, the CDR3 reads TGCGCCAGCAGCCAAGGCCGCCTTTGGGGGGACAATGAGCAGTTCTTC. Translating gives CASSQGRLWGDNEQFF. The chain joins TRBV4-3 to TRBJ2-1, with a tentative D call TRBD2 (6 bases). Trimming removed 1 base at V and 5 bases at J, with 15 bases between. Germline assignment: CDR1 LGHNA and CDR2 YSLEER. The CDR3 has 16 residues.

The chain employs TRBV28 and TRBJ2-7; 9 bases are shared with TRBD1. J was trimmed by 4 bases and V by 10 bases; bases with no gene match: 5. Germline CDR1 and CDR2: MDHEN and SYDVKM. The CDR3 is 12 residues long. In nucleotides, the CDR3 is TGTGCCACAAACAGGGGGCTGTACGAGCAGTACTTC. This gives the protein CATNRGLYEQYF.

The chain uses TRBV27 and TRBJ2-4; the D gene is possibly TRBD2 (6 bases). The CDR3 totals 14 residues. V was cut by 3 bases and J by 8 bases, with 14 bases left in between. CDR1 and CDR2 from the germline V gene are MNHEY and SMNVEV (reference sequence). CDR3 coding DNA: TGTGCCAGCAGTTTCCGGCGGGATAGGGACATTCAGTACTTC. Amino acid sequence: CASSFRRDRDIQYF.

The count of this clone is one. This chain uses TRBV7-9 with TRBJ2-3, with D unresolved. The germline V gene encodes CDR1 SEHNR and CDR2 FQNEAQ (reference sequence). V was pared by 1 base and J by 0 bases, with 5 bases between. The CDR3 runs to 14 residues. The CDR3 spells CASSLDRSTDTQYF. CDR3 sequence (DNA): TGTGCCAGCAGCTTAGATCGTAGCACAGATACGCAGTATTTT.

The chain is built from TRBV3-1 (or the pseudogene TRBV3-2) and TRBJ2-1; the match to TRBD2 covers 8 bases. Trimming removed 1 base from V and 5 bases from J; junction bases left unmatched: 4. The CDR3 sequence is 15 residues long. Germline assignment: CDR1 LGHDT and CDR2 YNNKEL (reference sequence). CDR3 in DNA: TGTGCCAGCAGCCAAGTCATTAGCGGGAACAATGAGCAGTTCTTC. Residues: CASSQVISGNNEQFF.

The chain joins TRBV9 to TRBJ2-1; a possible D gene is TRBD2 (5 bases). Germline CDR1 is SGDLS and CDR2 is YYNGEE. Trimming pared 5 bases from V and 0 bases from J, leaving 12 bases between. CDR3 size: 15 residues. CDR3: CASSEMGSSYNEQFF. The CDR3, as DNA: TGTGCCAGCAGTGAAATGGGGAGCTCCTACAATGAGCAGTTCTTC.

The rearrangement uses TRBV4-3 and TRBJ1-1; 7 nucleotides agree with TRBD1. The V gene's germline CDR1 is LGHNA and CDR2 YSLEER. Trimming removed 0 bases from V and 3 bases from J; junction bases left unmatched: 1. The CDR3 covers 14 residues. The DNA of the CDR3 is TGCGCCAGCAGCCAAGAAGACAGGGACACTGAAGCTTTCTTT. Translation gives CASSQEDRDTEAFF.